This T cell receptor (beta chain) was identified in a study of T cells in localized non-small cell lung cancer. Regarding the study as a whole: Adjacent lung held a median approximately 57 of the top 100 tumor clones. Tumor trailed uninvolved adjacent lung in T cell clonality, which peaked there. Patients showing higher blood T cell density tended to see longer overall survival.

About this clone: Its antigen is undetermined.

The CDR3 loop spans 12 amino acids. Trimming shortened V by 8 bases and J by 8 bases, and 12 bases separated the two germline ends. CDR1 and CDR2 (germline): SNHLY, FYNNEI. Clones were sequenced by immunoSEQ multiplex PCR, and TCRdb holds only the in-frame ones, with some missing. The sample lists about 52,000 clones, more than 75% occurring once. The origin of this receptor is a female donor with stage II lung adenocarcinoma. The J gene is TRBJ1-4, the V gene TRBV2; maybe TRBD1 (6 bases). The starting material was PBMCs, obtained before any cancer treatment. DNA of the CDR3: TGTGCCAGCCACCGAGGGGGAGAAAAACTGTTTTTT. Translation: CASHRGGEKLFF.